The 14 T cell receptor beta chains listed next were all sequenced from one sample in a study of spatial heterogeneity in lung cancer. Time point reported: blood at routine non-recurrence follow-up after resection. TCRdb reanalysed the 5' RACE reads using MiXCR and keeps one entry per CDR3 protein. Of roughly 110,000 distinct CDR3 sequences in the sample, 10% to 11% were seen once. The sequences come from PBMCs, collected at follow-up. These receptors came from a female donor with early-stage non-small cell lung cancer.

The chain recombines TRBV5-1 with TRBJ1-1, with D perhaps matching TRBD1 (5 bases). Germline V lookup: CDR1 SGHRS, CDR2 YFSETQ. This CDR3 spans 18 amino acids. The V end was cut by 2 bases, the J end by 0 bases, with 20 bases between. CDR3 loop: CASSFGTARTYMNTEAFF. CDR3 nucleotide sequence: TGCGCCAGCAGCTTCGGGACGGCCCGTACCTACATGAACACTGAAGCTTTCTTT.

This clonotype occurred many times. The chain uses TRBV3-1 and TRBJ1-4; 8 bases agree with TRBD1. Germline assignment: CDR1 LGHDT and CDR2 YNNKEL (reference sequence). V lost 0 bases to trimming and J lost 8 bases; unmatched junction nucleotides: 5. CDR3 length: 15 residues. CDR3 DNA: TGTGCCAGCAGCCAAGACGGACAGGGCCGCGAAAAACTGTTTTTT. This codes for CASSQDGQGREKLFF.

The DNA for the CDR3 is TGTGCCAGCAGTACAACGGGGAGGTATAGCAATCAGCCCCAGCATTTT. It yields the protein CASSTTGRYSNQPQHF. V is TRBV28 and J is TRBJ1-5; no clear D gene. CDR1 and CDR2 (germline): MDHEN, SYDVKM. The CDR3 spans 16 residues. Trimming took 5 bases from V and 0 from J, leaving 14 bases between them.

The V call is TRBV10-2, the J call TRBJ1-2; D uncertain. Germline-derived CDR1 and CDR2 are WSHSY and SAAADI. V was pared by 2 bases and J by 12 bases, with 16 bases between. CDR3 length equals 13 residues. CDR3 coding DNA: TGCGCCAGCAGTGAGAACAGAGGCTTTGGGGACACCTTC. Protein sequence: CASSENRGFGDTF.

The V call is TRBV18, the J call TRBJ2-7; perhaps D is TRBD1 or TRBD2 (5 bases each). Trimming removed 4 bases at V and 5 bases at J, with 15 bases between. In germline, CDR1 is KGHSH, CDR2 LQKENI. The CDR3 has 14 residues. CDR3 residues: CASSLHEGSDEQYF. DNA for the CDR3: TGTGCCAGCTCACTACATGAGGGGTCCGACGAGCAGTACTTC.

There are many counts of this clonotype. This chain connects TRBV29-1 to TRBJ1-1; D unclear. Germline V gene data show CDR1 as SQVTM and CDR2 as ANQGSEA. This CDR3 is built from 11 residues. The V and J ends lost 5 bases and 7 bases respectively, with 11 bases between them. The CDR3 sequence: CSVKAVGEAFF. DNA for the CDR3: TGCAGCGTTAAGGCGGTGGGTGAAGCTTTCTTT.

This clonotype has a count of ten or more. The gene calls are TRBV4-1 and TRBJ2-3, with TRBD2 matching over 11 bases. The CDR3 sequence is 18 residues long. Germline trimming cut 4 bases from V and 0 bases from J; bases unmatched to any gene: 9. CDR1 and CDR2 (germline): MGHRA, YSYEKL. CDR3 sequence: CASSRRLAGSQSTDTQYF. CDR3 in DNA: TGCGCCAGCAGCCGCAGACTAGCGGGAAGTCAAAGCACAGATACGCAGTATTTT.

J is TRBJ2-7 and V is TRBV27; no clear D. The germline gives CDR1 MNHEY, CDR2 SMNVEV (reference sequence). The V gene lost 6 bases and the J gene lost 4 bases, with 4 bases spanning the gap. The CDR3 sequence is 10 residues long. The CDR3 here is CASSIYEQYV. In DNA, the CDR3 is TGTGCCAGCAGCATTTACGAGCAGTACGTC.

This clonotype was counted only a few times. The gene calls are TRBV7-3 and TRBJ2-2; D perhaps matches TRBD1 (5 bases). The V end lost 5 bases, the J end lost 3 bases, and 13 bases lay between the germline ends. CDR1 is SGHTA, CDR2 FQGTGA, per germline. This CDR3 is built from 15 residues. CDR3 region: CASSPADTHTGELFF. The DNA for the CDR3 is TGTGCCAGCAGCCCCGCGGACACCCACACCGGGGAGCTGTTTTTT.

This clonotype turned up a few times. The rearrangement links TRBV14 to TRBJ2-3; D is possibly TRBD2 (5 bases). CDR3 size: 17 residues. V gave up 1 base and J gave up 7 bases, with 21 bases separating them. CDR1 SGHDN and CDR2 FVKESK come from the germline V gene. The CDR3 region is CASSQVGGFDGRNTQYF. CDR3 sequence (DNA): TGTGCCAGCAGCCAAGTAGGAGGCTTCGACGGACGAAATACGCAGTATTTT.

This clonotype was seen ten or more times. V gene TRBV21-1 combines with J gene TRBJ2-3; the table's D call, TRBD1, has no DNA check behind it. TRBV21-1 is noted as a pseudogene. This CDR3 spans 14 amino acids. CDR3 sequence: CASSMGLGTDTQYF. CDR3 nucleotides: TGTGCCAGCAGCATGGGGCTTGGCACAGATACGCAGTATTTT.

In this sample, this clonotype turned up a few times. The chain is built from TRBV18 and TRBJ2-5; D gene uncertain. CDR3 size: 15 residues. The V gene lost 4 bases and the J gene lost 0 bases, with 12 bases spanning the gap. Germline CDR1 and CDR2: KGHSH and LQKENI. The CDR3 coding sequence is TGTGCCAGCTCACAGAATTTCGGTTACCAAGAGACCCAGTACTTC. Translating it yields CASSQNFGYQETQYF.

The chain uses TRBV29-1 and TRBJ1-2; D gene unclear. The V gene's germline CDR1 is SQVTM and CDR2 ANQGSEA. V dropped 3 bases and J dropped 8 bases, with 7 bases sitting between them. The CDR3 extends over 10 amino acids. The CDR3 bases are TGCAGCGTTGACGCGCGGGGCTACACCTTC. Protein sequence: CSVDARGYTF.

This CDR3 reads CASSLVVNTEAFF. The CDR3 DNA is TGTGCCAGCAGCTTGGTGGTAAACACTGAAGCTTTCTTT. The chain couples TRBV5-5 to TRBJ1-1; D remains ambiguous. Deletions cut 0 bases from V and 2 bases from J, with 5 bases between. From germline, CDR1 is SGHKS and CDR2 YYEKEE (reference sequence). This CDR3 has 13 residues.